This T cell receptor beta chain is drawn from a study of T cells in Graves' hyperthyroidism and ophthalmopathy. Study-wide points: Among thyroid clonotypes expanded above 0.001, most also appeared in blood.

This clonotype was found many times. Its target is not known. 10 ml fresh peripheral blood yielded the PBMCs. The CDR3 totals 18 residues. CDR1 and CDR2 (germline): SGHDT, YYEEEE. After removal of 4 bases from V and 3 bases from J, the junction contained 11 bases not matched to a gene. Researchers took RNA transcripts and amplified the TCR beta CDR3 regions from them. First-round RT-PCR of the TCR CDR3 relied on the HTBI primer set. Using its own MiXCR run on the multiplex PCR reads, TCRdb lists one record per CDR3 protein. Seen here are around 450,000 distinct CDR3 sequences, approximately 15% observed once, and the top ten hold just under 8%.

The sequenced sample consisted of blood. This receptor was obtained from a woman between 18 and 29 years old with Graves' hyperthyroidism. V and J are TRBV5-6 and TRBJ2-7; 15 nucleotides match TRBD2. The CDR3 sequence is CASSQRTSGGARIYEQYF. CDR3 nucleotide sequence: TGTGCCAGCAGCCAAAGGACTAGCGGGGGGGCAAGGATCTACGAGCAGTACTTC. Supplemented by reference TRBV5-6 and TRBJ2-7, the full variable domain reads DAGVTQSPTHLIKTRGQQVTLRCSPKSGHDTVSWYQQALGQGPQFIFQYYEEEERQRGNFPDRFSGHQFPNYSSELNVNALLLGDSALYLCASSQRTSGGARIYEQYFGPGTRLTVT.